Included here is one TCR beta chain sequence, with context. This clone was found once. Its target antigen remains unknown. There are no base qualities to consult, and no much larger clone falls within one base. These data come from a study of cytomegalovirus exposure and HLA in healthy donors (dated by TCRdb to between 2016 and 2019). About the full investigation: An earlier analysis of a few hundred of the donors reported about 280 Gb of sequence data and 100 million to 120 million unique TCR beta sequences obtained from roughly 170 million T cells. In the later analysis, no new phenotypic data were used to find candidate immune exposures; instead, reliance was placed on TCR beta sequences and their occurrence across donors. Approximately 310 gigabases of sequencing data and roughly 80 million unique TCR sequences made up an early release that covered roughly 670 HLA-typed donors. HLA typing included class I and class II loci at four-digit resolution. Typing coverage varied by locus: about 620-630 donors for A, B, C, DRB1 and DQB1; approximately 500 for DQA1; more than 600 for DPA1; fewer than 480 for DPB1. A later analysis re-analyzed previously published TCR beta repertoires from roughly 690 donors and added high-resolution HLA genotyping to study TCR occurrence patterns. Among the approximately 400 genotyped donors, around 81% belonged to the genetic ancestry cluster associated with self-reported Caucasian donors. An earlier analysis of roughly 600 of the donors used high-throughput TCR beta sequencing to judge whether each TCR beta V gene segment behaved as functional or pseudogenic. A separate validation cohort of roughly 130 different subjects was used in addition to the roughly 620-subject first cohort. The aim of the study was to test whether cataloging public T cell receptors could identify signatures of past pathogen exposure. Using immunosequencing, the study profiled T cell repertoires from 666 subjects and related those repertoires to cytomegalovirus serostatus. Alongside the repertoire data, information on donor age, sex, ethnicity and CMV serostatus was compiled. The study combined high-throughput TCR immunosequencing, statistical association of individual TCRs with disease status, and machine learning to predict cytomegalovirus infection status. In a later genetic analysis, genome-wide SNP genotypes for about three fifths of the roughly 670 donors were used, and that subset was treated as a discovery cohort. Five DR-DQ haplotypes were handled as single units for association and clustering, since linkage in the cohort was strong. All discovery cohort repertoires had been generated on a single sequencing platform. Among about 370 genotyped donors of the cohort, an average of approximately 200,000 unique TCR beta nucleotide sequences was sequenced per donor, of which about 19% were non-productive.

What the study reported, not specific to this receptor: In the study, some 160 TCR beta chains were listed as associated with cytomegalovirus. Assigning TCR associations to individual alleles was difficult when HLA alleles, especially DR and DQ, strongly co-occurred. Approximately 16 rarely observed V segments, including chromosome 9 orphons, were excluded from the earlier analysis of about 610 of the donors because counts were too low. A group of highly shared sequence variants was considered likely to be a technical artifact of the sequencing pipeline. Linkage disequilibrium might explain the correlated functional status among segregating V segments, but an unknown experimental factor could not be excluded. For the cohort, immune exposure information was limited to CMV serostatus. Because HLA typing was unavailable for some donors at each locus, only the typed subset was used in association tests. A few of the identified cytomegalovirus-associated TCR beta chains were confirmed in vitro to be specific for cytomegalovirus antigens. In a later analysis, HLA-associated TCR beta chains were found to be more clonally expanded and to have lower generation probabilities than equally common non-associated chains. An association between a missense DCLRE1C variant and V-gene and J-gene trimming of TCR beta chains was found in a later genetic analysis and replicated in an independent cohort. Only TCR beta chains were sequenced in this cohort, and the absence of alpha or paired-chain data limited detectable features. Most TCR sequences were seen in very few donors, while some public TCRs were found in many individuals. In an earlier analysis of some 500 of the donors, most TCR beta V segments were observed in productive rearrangements about 87% or about 30% of the time, broadly matching IMGT annotations. The authors suggested that the approach could potentially be extended to other disease states and immunological phenotypes. Roughly uniform sequencing depth across donors was assumed in presence/absence analyses, although this assumption may not hold. In a later genetic analysis, fewer N-insertions in productive TCRs were reported among donors in an Asian-associated ancestry cluster than the roughly 710-donor mean. A further reported finding was that TCR beta sequences accurately predicted the HLA-A and HLA-B alleles for most subjects in the first cohort. Some IMGT-functional V segments, including TRBV6-2 and TRBV6-3, could not be told apart with the 87-base-pair reads, so those segments were excluded. Several of the top co-occurrence clusters appeared to be linked to parvovirus B19, influenza, CMV and Epstein-Barr virus, according to a later analysis. According to a later analysis, TCR association rates differed among HLA loci, with DRB1 alleles showing the most associated TCRs and HLA-C alleles showing the fewest. At a false discovery rate of 0.05, a later analysis linked 16,000 or so TCR beta sequences to specific HLA alleles. A later analysis found that most CMV-associated TCR beta chains appeared HLA-restricted, with HLA associations seemingly driven largely by CMV exposure. The classifier was reported to diagnose cytomegalovirus status with high specificity and sensitivity in both the original cohort and the validation cohort.

The cohort was made up of 500 to 850 healthy bone marrow donors. At the time of sampling, every cohort member was nominally healthy, though immune exposures that went unrecorded were likely present. The donor was CMV seropositive and was included in the group of some 290 seropositive cohort members. A peripheral blood sample was collected from each donor, and TCR beta sequencing was performed on peripheral blood mononuclear cells. The Qiagen DNeasy Blood Extraction Kit was used to extract genomic DNA from the blood cell samples. The protocol used for the library was the immunoSEQ multiplex PCR assay. The multiplex PCR relied on a mix of 60 forward primers for TCR Vbeta segments and 13 reverse primers for TCR Jbeta segments. Amplification of the CDR3 region of rearranged TCR beta genes was performed with a multiplex PCR assay on genomic DNA. On the Illumina HiSeq System, the amplified TCR beta libraries were sequenced as 87-base-pair reads. In the source study's methods: Across the roughly 670 repertoires, a later analysis counted 60 million to 90 million unique TCR beta chains, approximately 10 million of which were shared by at least two donors. A nearest-neighbor algorithm error-corrected the raw reads and collapsed the reads into unique sequences, merging closely related sequences to remove PCR and sequencing errors. To assign V, D and J gene segments, CDR3 sequences were aligned to IMGT reference sequences. For a sequence to be retained, at least a six-nucleotide match to both a V gene segment and a J gene segment was required. Rearrangements were classified as productive when the CDR3 lacked stop codons and remained in frame with V and J, and all other rearrangements were classified as non-productive. CDR3 was defined by IMGT convention, running from the second conserved V-encoded cysteine to the conserved J-encoded phenylalanine. The earlier analysis of about 570 of the donors excluded any sequence lacking an unambiguous match to a single V gene segment. An earlier analysis of some 500 of the donors classified V segments as functional when productive rearrangements were above 56.7% and as segregating when the standard deviation between donors was above 5%. To diagnose cytomegalovirus status from the catalog of TCR beta chain sequences, a statistical classification framework was built. In a later analysis, TCR nucleotide sequences were compared against IMGT/GENE-DB human TR gene sequences so that V and J genes could be assigned. The TCRdist pipeline was used in a later analysis to assign CDR3 sequences and most-parsimonious VDJ recombination scenarios. A later analysis defined each TCR beta chain by its CDR3 amino acid sequence plus V-gene family, and excluded reads lacking a unique V-gene family. A later analysis removed 450 to 600 highly shared, low-generation-probability nucleotide sequences to deal with suspected cross-contamination and a sequencing artifact. In a later analysis, a clonal expansion index was calculated for each public chain from normalized within-repertoire ranks of inferred template counts. Generation probabilities in a later analysis came from a VDJ recombination model fitted to out-of-frame rearrangements, and those results were checked against IGoR. In a later analysis, hypergeometric tests were used to score TCR-TCR, TCR-HLA and TCR-CMV co-occurrence, with a repertoire-size bias correction applied to TCR pairs. In a later analysis, false discovery rates were estimated by permuting HLA or CMV assignments 20 times. In a later analysis, co-occurring TCRs were grouped with DBSCAN, and TCRdist sequence similarity was added when clustering was performed within HLA-allele-positive subsets. Co-occurrence clustering excluded repertoires with fewer than 30,000 or more than 120,000 public chains, plus five with anomalous nucleotide sharing. The immuneACCESS repertoire file appears here via TCRdb, limited to in-frame rearrangements. These files lack a portion of the clones; in checked studies, under half of the deficit traces to unresolved V genes, and the cause of the others is not known. V, J and clone size were drawn from that table, and D and trimming were deduced from the DNA. Within this sample are about 100,000 clones, with around 72% of them counted one time only. The ten largest clones represent over 12% of the sample.

The CDR3 spans 14 residues, from the cysteine through the phenylalanine. The DNA shown is the 42-base CDR3, in frame from base 1. V sheds 0 bases and J sheds 4 bases, leaving 9 bases between their ends. For CDR1 and CDR2, the germline V gene lists LGHNA and YNFKEQ. The clonotype originates from a male donor in good health and CMV-seropositive. The chain links TRBV4-2 with TRBJ1-1; TRBD1 is possibly the D segment (6 matching bases). Sequenced material: PBMCs. The CDR3 region reads CASSQDLGATEAFF. The DNA sequence is as follows: TGTGCCAGCAGCCAAGATCTGGGGGCCACTGAAGCTTTCTTT.